These 24 T cell receptor beta chains originate from one sample sequenced in a study of shared clonotypes between healthy human individuals. Terminally differentiated effector memory CD45RA+ cells were left out of the naive CD8 fraction, which was CD45RO-negative and positively selected for CCR7. The assay was immunoSEQ multiplex PCR, and TCRdb's table has in-frame clones only and misses some. The repertoire has millions of clones, more than 85% of them found once; the top ten carry under 2%. Sequencing used naive CD8+ T cells from PBMCs. Receptor source: a man in his late teens or twenties in good health. Some clones in this sample may be carry-over from other donors' samples.

This rearrangement joins TRBV4-3 to TRBJ2-4; D might be TRBD1 (8 bases). V dropped 3 bases and J dropped 6 bases, with 24 bases sitting between them. The CDR3 length is 18 residues. CDR1 is LGHNA and CDR2 is YSLEER in the germline V gene. The CDR3 reads CASSHEDWTGPGGNIQYF. CDR3 in DNA: TGCGCCAGCAGCCATGAAGACTGGACAGGGCCGGGGGGAAACATTCAGTACTTC.

The chain couples TRBV27 to TRBJ1-1; no reliable D call. The V end was cut by 6 bases, the J end by 1 base, with 12 bases between. The germline CDR1 and CDR2 sequences are MNHEY and SMNVEV (reference sequence). The CDR3 runs 14 residues. DNA of the CDR3: TGTGCCAGCAGCCCCCAAACAAGGAACACTGAAGCTTTCTTT. Its protein is CASSPQTRNTEAFF.

This clone has just one count. Distinct nucleotide sequences in the sample also encode this CDR3. The CDR3 loop reads CASSVAGDYGYTF. The CDR3 DNA reads TGTGCCAGCAGCGTAGCTGGGGACTATGGCTACACCTTC. This rearrangement joins TRBV9 to TRBJ1-2; D is ambiguous. Deletions cut 0 bases from V and 3 bases from J, with 6 bases between. Germline-derived CDR1 and CDR2 are SGDLS and YYNGEE. The CDR3 consists of 13 residues.

A single count supports this clone. DNA for the CDR3: TGTGCCAGCAGTTATCGGGCAGACACTGAAGCTTTCTTT. Protein sequence: CASSYRADTEAFF. The chain has TRBV6-5 and TRBJ1-1; D remains ambiguous. The CDR3 is 13 residues long. V dropped 3 bases and J dropped 3 bases, with 8 bases sitting between them. CDR1 and CDR2 (germline): MNHEY, SVGAGI.

This sequence joins TRBV9 and TRBJ1-2; 8 positions agree with TRBD1. In germline, CDR1 is SGDLS, CDR2 YYNGEE. The J segment lost 2 bases and the V segment lost 3 bases, leaving 6 bases of the junction unmatched. The CDR3 totals 15 residues. The CDR3 here is CASSAPGGLNYGYTF. CDR3 nucleotide sequence: TGTGCCAGCAGCGCCCCAGGGGGCCTAAACTATGGCTACACCTTC.

Only one count was recorded for this clone. J is TRBJ1-4 and V is TRBV6-5, with no clear D. V was pared by 6 bases and J by 1 base, with 9 bases between. CDR3 size: 14 residues. Germline-derived CDR1 and CDR2 are MNHEY and SVGAGI. The CDR3 loop reads CASSHLVTNEKLFF. In DNA form, the CDR3 reads TGTGCCAGCAGCCACCTCGTAACTAATGAAAAACTGTTTTTT.

This clone showed up just once. This sequence joins TRBV30 and TRBJ1-5, with D tentatively TRBD1 (6 bases). The CDR3 totals 13 residues. V lost 3 bases to trimming and J lost 4 bases, with 10 bases between them. Germline V lookup: CDR1 GTSNPN, CDR2 SVGIG (reference sequence). CDR3 in amino acids: CAWSAGQNQPQHF. The CDR3 region has the DNA TGTGCCTGGAGCGCGGGACAAAATCAGCCCCAGCATTTT.

In regard to this clone: Other DNA sequences within the sample encode an identical CDR3. This CDR3 is CSVDSGNTIYF. In DNA form, the CDR3 reads TGCAGCGTAGACTCTGGAAACACCATATATTTT. The rearrangement uses TRBV29-1 and TRBJ1-3; D gene ambiguous. V was cut by 6 bases and J by 0 bases, with 3 bases left in between. CDR1 and CDR2 from the germline V gene are SQVTM and ANQGSEA. The CDR3 runs to 11 residues.

In its sample, this clone was seen once. The chain carries TRBV19 and TRBJ2-7; the match to TRBD1 covers 12 bases. This CDR3 spans 15 amino acids. Germline CDR1 LNHDA, CDR2 SQIVND (reference sequence). Trimming at V came to 4 bases and at J to 4 bases, leaving 5 bases not matched to a gene. The CDR3 DNA follows: TGTGCCAGTAGTACCCGGGACAGGGGGCTGTACGAGCAGTACTTC. Translated, it gives CASSTRDRGLYEQYF. The full variable domain, in which reference TRBV19 and TRBJ2-7 provide the parts outside the CDR3, is DGGITQSPKYLFRKEGQNVTLSCEQNLNHDAMYWYRQDPGQGLRLIYYSQIVNDFQKGDIAEGYSVSREKKESFPLTVTSAQKNPTAFYLCASSTRDRGLYEQYFGPGTRLTVT.

The rearrangement uses TRBV5-5 and TRBJ2-7, with 7 nucleotides matching TRBD1. The CDR3 extends over 15 amino acids. Germline-derived CDR1 and CDR2 are SGHKS and YYEKEE (reference sequence). The V segment lost 4 bases and the J segment 0 bases; nucleotides outside the gene matches: 7. CDR3 nucleotides: TGTGCCAGCAGCGTGGGACAGTCGGGCTCCTACGAGCAGTACTTC. Amino acids: CASSVGQSGSYEQYF. Drawing the rest from reference TRBV5-5 and TRBJ2-7, the complete variable domain is DAGVTQSPTHLIKTRGQQVTLRCSPISGHKSVSWYQQVLGQGPQFIFQYYEKEERGRGNFPDRFSARQFPNYSSELNVNALLLGDSALYLCASSVGQSGSYEQYFGPGTRLTVT.

The rearrangement links TRBV13 to TRBJ2-6; no definite D call. CDR1 and CDR2 (germline): PRHDT, FYEKMQ (reference sequence). The V end was cut by 4 bases, the J end by 4 bases, with 17 bases between. The CDR3 consists of 17 residues. CDR3: CASSSYVEPSGANVLTF. CDR3 DNA sequence: TGTGCCAGCAGCTCCTACGTAGAGCCGTCGGGGGCCAACGTCCTGACTTTC.

The sample holds one count of this clone. The chain couples TRBV7-3 to TRBJ2-1, with 7 nucleotides matching TRBD2. Germline CDR1 and CDR2: SGHTA and FQGTGA. CDR3 length: 15 residues. Trimming cost V 4 bases and J 2 bases; bases outside gene matches: 5. CDR3 bases: TGTGCCAGCAGCTGGGACTATCCTGCCTACAATGAGCAGTTCTTC. It is translated as CASSWDYPAYNEQFF.

V gene TRBV6-5 combines with J gene TRBJ2-7; 7 bases map to TRBD2. Germline V gene data show CDR1 as MNHEY and CDR2 as SVGAGI. The junction had 7 bases not matched to a gene; V was cut back by 4 bases and J by 4 bases. This CDR3 region has 14 residues. CDR3 in DNA: TGTGCCAGCAGTTTAAACGGGAGGAGTTACGAGCAGTACTTC. This encodes CASSLNGRSYEQYF.

This rearrangement joins TRBV28 to TRBJ2-7; TRBD2 is a possible D gene (5 bases). V was trimmed by 8 bases and J by 0 bases, leaving 14 bases between them. This CDR3 is 14 amino acids long. Germline V gene data show CDR1 as MDHEN and CDR2 as SYDVKM. The CDR3 bases are TGTGCCAGCCTTAGTAGCGCCTACTCCTACGAGCAGTACTTC. It encodes CASLSSAYSYEQYF. The entire variable domain, with the rest obtained from reference TRBV28 and TRBJ2-7, is as follows: DVKVTQSSRYLVKRTGEKVFLECVQDMDHENMFWYRQDPGLGLRLIYFSYDVKMKEKGDIPEGYSVSREKKERFSLILESASTNQTSMYLCASLSSAYSYEQYFGPGTRLTVT.

V usage is TRBV7-9 and J usage is TRBJ2-5, with D possibly being TRBD1 (5 bases). CDR3 size: 16 residues. Germline-derived CDR1 and CDR2 are SEHNR and FQNEAQ (reference sequence). V was cut by 3 bases and J by 0 bases, with 14 bases left in between. Here the CDR3 reads CASSLGHSPYQETQYF. The CDR3 DNA is TGTGCCAGCAGCTTGGGGCACTCGCCCTACCAAGAGACCCAGTACTTC.

Remarks on this clone: This specimen includes other DNA sequences encoding the same CDR3. V gene TRBV27 combines with J gene TRBJ1-1; a possible D gene is TRBD1 (5 bases). Germline values: CDR1 MNHEY, CDR2 SMNVEV (reference sequence). The CDR3 runs 13 residues. Trimming stripped 5 bases from V and 1 base from J, with 8 bases between. CDR3 protein: CASSPTGNTEAFF. CDR3 nucleotide sequence: TGTGCCAGCAGTCCTACAGGGAACACTGAAGCTTTCTTT.

The V call is TRBV5-8, the J call TRBJ2-7, with a possible D match to TRBD2 (6 bases). Trimming pared 0 bases from V and 9 bases from J, leaving 22 bases between. The germline gives CDR1 SGHTS, CDR2 YDEGEE. CDR3 size: 16 residues. The CDR3 reads CASSLVGEAEGLGQYF. The DNA of the CDR3 is TGTGCCAGCAGCTTGGTCGGAGAGGCGGAGGGCCTGGGGCAGTACTTC.

The chain carries TRBV7-9 and TRBJ2-5; 7 bases are shared with TRBD2. The length of the CDR3 is 17 residues. Per germline, CDR1 SEHNR and CDR2 FQNEAQ (reference sequence). The junction had 12 bases not matched to a gene; V was cut back by 5 bases and J by 0 bases. CDR3: CASSPEVWRGYQETQYF. Written as DNA, the CDR3 is TGTGCCAGCAGCCCCGAAGTATGGCGGGGGTACCAAGAGACCCAGTACTTC.

This clone appeared a few times. The rearrangement links TRBV30 to TRBJ1-1; D gene unclear. Trimming left V 2 bases short and J 5 bases short, with 12 bases between. This CDR3 contains 13 residues. Germline values: CDR1 GTSNPN, CDR2 SVGIG (reference sequence). The CDR3 reads CAWSPTGLTEAFF. CDR3 in DNA: TGTGCCTGGAGTCCTACCGGGTTGACTGAAGCTTTCTTT.

This chain joins TRBV27 and TRBJ1-2, with a weak D call TRBD1 (5 bases). Trimming took off 6 bases at V and 4 bases at J, with 18 bases between the two ends. The CDR3 is 15 amino acids. Germline-derived CDR1 and CDR2 are MNHEY and SMNVEV (reference sequence). This CDR3 is CASSLIGTGLYGYTF. The CDR3 DNA sequence: TGTGCCAGCAGCCTGATTGGGACTGGACTCTATGGCTACACCTTC.

This chain uses TRBV2 with TRBJ2-1; TRBD2 matches 7 bases. Germline V gives CDR1 SNHLY, CDR2 FYNNEI. V lost 4 bases and J lost 10; bases outside the gene matches: 19. The CDR3 runs to 17 residues. CDR3 DNA: TGTGCCAGCAGTGGGTGGCAGGGCGGGAGAACTGCGGGAGAGCAGTTCTTC. Amino acid sequence: CASSGWQGGRTAGEQFF.

The chain recombines TRBV6-1 with TRBJ2-7, with TRBD2 identical over 10 bases. This CDR3 is 15 amino acids long. Germline CDR1 reads MNHNS; CDR2 reads SASEGT. The ends lost 2 bases at V and 6 bases at J; junction bases unmatched: 7. The CDR3 region is CASSERLAGVIEQYF. The DNA of the CDR3 is TGTGCCAGCAGTGAACGGCTAGCGGGAGTGATCGAGCAGTACTTC.

As DNA, the CDR3 is TGTGCCACCAGCAGTAGTCTGGAGGGGATTCAGCCCCAGCATTTT. It translates to CATSSSLEGIQPQHF. The chain couples TRBV15 to TRBJ1-5, with D perhaps matching TRBD1 (5 bases). Trimming took 3 bases from V and 6 from J, leaving 15 bases between them. This CDR3 region has 15 residues. Germline values: CDR1 LNHNV, CDR2 YYDKDF (reference sequence).

This sequence joins TRBV14 and TRBJ2-7; TRBD1 is a possible D gene (6 bases). CDR1 and CDR2 (germline): SGHDN, FVKESK. This CDR3 contains 16 residues. The V gene lost 1 base and the J gene lost 0 bases, with 13 bases spanning the gap. CDR3 protein: CASSQGGHQGSYEQYF. CDR3 coding DNA: TGTGCCAGCAGCCAAGGGGGACACCAGGGCTCCTACGAGCAGTACTTC.